The 20 T cell receptor beta chains below all came from one sample that was sequenced in a study of Ad26.COV2.S vaccination and SARS-CoV-2 variants. Sequenced by immunoSEQ multiplex PCR; TCRdb stores in-frame clones only, minus some. The profile covers roughly 380,000 clones, with just over 90% appearing a single time and around 4% taken by the ten largest. This material consisted of peripheral blood, taken after recovery from COVID-19. Source of these receptors: a human donor who had recovered from COVID-19.

J is TRBJ1-5 and V is TRBV9; weak D call: TRBD1 (5 bases). CDR3 length: 15 residues. Trimming removed 4 bases from V and 0 bases from J, with 11 bases in between. Germline V lookup: CDR1 SGDLS, CDR2 YYNGEE. CDR3 sequence: CASSSSGGSNQPQHF. Here the CDR3 DNA reads TGTGCCAGCAGCTCCTCGGGGGGTAGCAATCAGCCCCAGCATTTT.

V gene TRBV21-1 combines with J gene TRBJ2-1; the D call TRBD2 from the table was never checked on the DNA. TRBV21-1 represents a pseudogene. This CDR3 is 17 amino acids long. Here the CDR3 reads CASSKGIGGGVLNEQFF. The CDR3 DNA sequence: TGTGCCAGCAGCAAAGGGATCGGCGGGGGGGTCCTCAATGAGCAGTTCTTC.

The genes are TRBV2 and TRBJ2-7; the D is unclear. Per the germline V gene, CDR1 is SNHLY and CDR2 is FYNNEI. The CDR3 has 13 residues. V lost 0 bases to trimming and J lost 7 bases, with 10 bases between them. The CDR3 DNA sequence: TGTGCCAGCAGTGAAGCCCCCTTTAAGGAGCAGTACTTC. Its protein is CASSEAPFKEQYF.

The chain is built from TRBV19 and TRBJ2-3; D is undetermined. Germline V CDR1 and CDR2: LNHDA, SQIVND (reference sequence). V lost 4 bases and J lost 8, with 22 bases in between. The CDR3 spans 16 residues. The CDR3 sequence is CASSTSEVRSHSTQYF. DNA of the CDR3: TGTGCCAGTAGTACCTCGGAAGTACGGTCCCATTCTACGCAGTATTTT.

The rearrangement uses TRBV7-2 and TRBJ2-7, with D uncertain. Germline V CDR1 and CDR2: SGHTA, FQGNSA. CDR3 length: 14 amino acids. V lost 1 base, J lost 3 bases, and 10 bases lay in between. The CDR3 DNA sequence: TGTGCCAGCAGCTTAGTGGGTCCATACTACGAGCAGTACTTC. Amino acid sequence: CASSLVGPYYEQYF.

This clone is a singleton in its sample. V gene TRBV9 combines with J gene TRBJ2-2, with D maybe TRBD2 (5 bases). Between the trimmed V and J ends, which lost 4 bases and 5 bases, there was a span of 12 bases. CDR1 is SGDLS and CDR2 is YYNGEE in the germline V gene. CDR3 length: 14 residues. In DNA form, the CDR3 reads TGTGCCAGCAGCTCAGGAAGCGGAACCGGGGAGCTGTTTTTT. Residues: CASSSGSGTGELFF.

This clone has a single count. The chain is built from TRBV5-1 and TRBJ1-4; D might be TRBD1 (5 bases). Germline assignment: CDR1 SGHRS and CDR2 YFSETQ. This CDR3 has 14 residues. The V end was cut by 2 bases, the J end by 5 bases, with 10 bases between. In DNA, the CDR3 is TGCGCCAGCAGCTTAACGGGGCAAAATGAAAAACTGTTTTTT. Protein: CASSLTGQNEKLFF. Supplemented by reference TRBV5-1 and TRBJ1-4, the full variable domain reads KAGVTQTPRYLIKTRGQQVTLSCSPISGHRSVSWYQQTPGQGLQFLFEYFSETQRNKGNFPGRFSGRQFSNSRSEMNVSTLELGDSALYLCASSLTGQNEKLFFGSGTQLSVL.

This clone was seen once. The V gene is TRBV28, the J gene TRBJ2-4; weak D call: TRBD2 (5 bases). V dropped 6 bases and J dropped 1 base, with 34 bases sitting between them. The CDR3 has 22 amino acids. Germline V gene lookup returns CDR1 MDHEN and CDR2 SYDVKM. The CDR3 sequence: CASRLNPRDGIIASRAKNIQYF. CDR3 coding DNA: TGTGCCAGCAGACTTAACCCTCGCGACGGGATTATAGCGTCGCGGGCCAAAAACATTCAGTACTTC.

The rearrangement joins TRBV9 to TRBJ1-6, with 7 bases identical to TRBD1. This CDR3 is built from 16 residues. CDR1 and CDR2 (germline): SGDLS, YYNGEE. After removal of 1 base from V and 6 bases from J, the junction contained 7 bases not matched to a gene. In DNA, the CDR3 is TGTGCCAGCAGCGTAAGTCCAGGGGGAATTAATTCACCCCTCCACTTT. Protein: CASSVSPGGINSPLHF.

This chain joins TRBV7-3 and TRBJ1-4; TRBD1 might be the D (6 bases). This CDR3 region has 13 residues. V dropped 5 bases and J dropped 11 bases, with 15 bases sitting between them. Germline V gives CDR1 SGHTA, CDR2 FQGTGA. The CDR3 bases are TGTGCCAGCAGCACCTCCCAGGGGTCGAAACTGTTTTTT. Protein product: CASSTSQGSKLFF.

The CDR3 DNA reads TGTGCCAGCAGTTTATCTGGGGCCAGGGGAAATCAGCCCCAGCATTTT. Residues: CASSLSGARGNQPQHF. This chain uses TRBV27 with TRBJ1-5, with a tentative D call TRBD1 (6 bases). The CDR3 is 16 residues long. Between the trimmed V and J ends, which lost 0 bases and 4 bases, there was a span of 13 bases. CDR1 MNHEY and CDR2 SMNVEV come from the germline V gene (reference sequence).

The chain links TRBV10-1 to TRBJ1-1; 7 positions agree with TRBD1. This CDR3 is 15 amino acids long. The germline V gene encodes CDR1 WNHNN and CDR2 SYGVQD (reference sequence). With V trimmed by 6 bases and J by 2 bases, 9 bases remained unmatched. CDR3 region: CASSPSGQLNTEAFF. The CDR3 region has the DNA TGCGCCAGCAGCCCATCGGGACAGCTTAACACTGAAGCTTTCTTT.

The gene calls are TRBV7-2 and TRBJ1-3; 8 bases line up with TRBD1. Germline CDR1 and CDR2: SGHTA and FQGNSA. V dropped 0 bases and J dropped 2; count of bases not matched to a gene: 6. This CDR3 contains 17 residues. The CDR3 DNA reads as TGTGCCAGCAGCTTAGCGGGGACAGGAGCAACTGGAAACACCATATATTTT. Protein product: CASSLAGTGATGNTIYF.

By sample fraction, this clone is medium-sized. The rearrangement uses TRBV10-1 and TRBJ1-1; D possibly corresponds to TRBD1 (6 bases). Germline V lookup: CDR1 WNHNN, CDR2 SYGVQD (reference sequence). The CDR3 is 13 residues long. Trimming shortened V by 6 bases and J by 3 bases, and 11 bases separated the two germline ends. CDR3 DNA: TGCGCCAGCAGACGGGGGGCAGACACTGAAGCTTTCTTT. It translates to CASRRGADTEAFF.

The chain recombines TRBV5-1 with TRBJ1-3; D gene uncertain. The germline V gene encodes CDR1 SGHRS and CDR2 YFSETQ. V shed 0 bases and J shed 0 bases, with 7 bases lying between them. This CDR3 is 15 amino acids long. The CDR3 DNA follows: TGCGCCAGCAGCTTGGGACGGAACTCTGGAAACACCATATATTTT. Its translation: CASSLGRNSGNTIYF.

The V and J genes are TRBV2 and TRBJ2-2; D may be TRBD2 (6 bases). The germline CDR1 and CDR2 sequences are SNHLY and FYNNEI. The CDR3 has 14 amino acids. V was pared by 11 bases and J by 4 bases, with 17 bases between. This chain's CDR3 is CAGGVEGSTGELFF. The CDR3 nucleotides read TGTGCCGGAGGGGTAGAGGGGAGCACCGGGGAGCTGTTTTTT.

The chain combines TRBV19 with TRBJ2-1; TRBD2 matches 7 bases. CDR1 is LNHDA, CDR2 SQIVND, per germline (reference sequence). CDR3 length: 17 amino acids. Trimming cost V 0 bases and J 4 bases; bases outside gene matches: 9. The CDR3 spells CASSIEGLADHYNEQFF. In DNA, the CDR3 is TGTGCCAGTAGTATAGAGGGCCTAGCGGACCATTACAATGAGCAGTTCTTC.

The chain joins TRBV5-1 to TRBJ1-3; D gene unclear. Germline assignment: CDR1 SGHRS and CDR2 YFSETQ. V was clipped by 4 bases and J by 0 bases, with 8 bases between them. The CDR3 has 14 amino acids. The CDR3 coding sequence is TGCGCCAGCAGCCGTGAGTCCTCTGGAAACACCATATATTTT. Translated: CASSRESSGNTIYF.

This clone was found a few times. This chain connects TRBV12-3 or TRBV12-4 to TRBJ2-7; D is uncertain. CDR3 length: 13 residues. Trimming took 5 bases from V and 6 from J, leaving 14 bases between them. The CDR3 loop is CASSPQILGEQYF. The CDR3 DNA sequence: TGTGCCAGCAGTCCCCAAATTCTGGGCGAGCAGTACTTC.

V gene TRBV19 combines with J gene TRBJ2-1; TRBD1 aligns across 9 bases. The CDR3 is made up of 15 amino acids. Germline V lookup: CDR1 LNHDA, CDR2 SQIVND (reference sequence). With V trimmed by 2 bases and J by 7 bases, 6 bases remained unmatched. CDR3 nucleotides: TGTGCCAGTAGTATACTTGGGACAGGGAATAATGAGCAGTTCTTC. This sequence encodes CASSILGTGNNEQFF. The variable domain in full, with the rest retrieved from reference TRBV19 and TRBJ2-1, is DGGITQSPKYLFRKEGQNVTLSCEQNLNHDAMYWYRQDPGQGLRLIYYSQIVNDFQKGDIAEGYSVSREKKESFPLTVTSAQKNPTAFYLCASSILGTGNNEQFFGPGTRLTVL.